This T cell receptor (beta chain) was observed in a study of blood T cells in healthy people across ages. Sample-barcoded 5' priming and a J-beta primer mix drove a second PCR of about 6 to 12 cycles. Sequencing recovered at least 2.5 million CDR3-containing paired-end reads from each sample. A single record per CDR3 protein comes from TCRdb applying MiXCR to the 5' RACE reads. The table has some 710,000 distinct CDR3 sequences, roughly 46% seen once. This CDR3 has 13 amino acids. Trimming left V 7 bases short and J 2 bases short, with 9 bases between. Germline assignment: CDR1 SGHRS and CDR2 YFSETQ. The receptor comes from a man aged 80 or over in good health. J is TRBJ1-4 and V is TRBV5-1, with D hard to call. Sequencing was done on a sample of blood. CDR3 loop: CASAVETNEKLFF. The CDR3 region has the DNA TGCGCCAGCGCGGTGGAGACTAATGAAAAACTGTTTTTT.